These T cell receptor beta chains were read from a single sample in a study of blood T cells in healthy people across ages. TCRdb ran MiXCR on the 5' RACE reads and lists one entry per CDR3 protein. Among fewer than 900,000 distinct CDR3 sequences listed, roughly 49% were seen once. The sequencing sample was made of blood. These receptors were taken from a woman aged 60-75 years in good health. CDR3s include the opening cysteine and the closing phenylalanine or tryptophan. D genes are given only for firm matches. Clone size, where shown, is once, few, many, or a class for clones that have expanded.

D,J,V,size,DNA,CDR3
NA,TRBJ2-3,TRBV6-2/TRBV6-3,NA,TGTGCCAGCAGTACCTGGCCCATGGCAGATACGCAGTATTTT,CASSTWPMADTQYF
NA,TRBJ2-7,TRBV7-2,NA,TGTGCCAGCAGCTTAATTGCTAGCGCCTACGAGCAGTACTTC,CASSLIASAYEQYF
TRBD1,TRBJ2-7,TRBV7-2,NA,TGTGCCAGCAGCTTGCCGACAGGGAGCTCCTACGAGCAGTACTTC,CASSLPTGSSYEQYF
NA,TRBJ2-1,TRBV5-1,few,TGCGCCAGCAACTGGAGGGTTGGCAACAATGAGCAGTTCTTC,CASNWRVGNNEQFF
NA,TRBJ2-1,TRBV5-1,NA,TGCGCCAGCAGCTTGGCCACGGTATTGAACAATGAGCAGTTCTTC,CASSLATVLNNEQFF
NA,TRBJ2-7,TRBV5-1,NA,TGCGCCAGCAGCTTTCAAGGGGTGTCCTACGAGCAGTACTTC,CASSFQGVSYEQYF
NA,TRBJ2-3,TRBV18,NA,TGTGCCAGCTCTCCGACCTTAGAAAGCACAGATACGCAGTATTTT,CASSPTLESTDTQYF
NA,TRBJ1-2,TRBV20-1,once,TGCAGTGCTAGTATCCTTGAGATTAGAGACTATGGCTACACCTTC,CSASILEIRDYGYTF
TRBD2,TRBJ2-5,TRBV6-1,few,TGTGCCAGCAGATGGAGCCTAGCGGGAGATGGAAGCAAGTACTTC,CASRWSLAGDGSKYF
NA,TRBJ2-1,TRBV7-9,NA,TGTGCCAGCAGCTTAGCGGGCAGGGCCAGCTCCTACAATGAGCAGTTCTTC,CASSLAGRASSYNEQFF
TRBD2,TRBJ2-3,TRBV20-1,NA,TGCAGTGCTAGAGATTTGCCTAGCGGGAGGTGGGATACGCAGTATTTT,CSARDLPSGRWDTQYF
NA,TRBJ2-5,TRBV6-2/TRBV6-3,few,TGTGCCAGCAGTTACTGGCAGGGAAGGAGGGAGCAGTACTTC,CASSYWQGRREQYF
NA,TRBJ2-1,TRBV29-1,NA,TGCAGCGTTGTCTTGGCGGGACGCTACAATGAGCAGTTCTTC,CSVVLAGRYNEQFF
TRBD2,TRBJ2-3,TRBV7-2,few,TGTGCCAGCAGGCAACTAGCGGGGTACACAGATACGCAGTATTTT,CASRQLAGYTDTQYF
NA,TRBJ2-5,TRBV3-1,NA,TGTGCCAGCAGCCAAGGCGCAGGGGATTACTACGGGCAGTACTTC,CASSQGAGDYYGQYF
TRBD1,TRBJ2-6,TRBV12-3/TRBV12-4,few,TGTGCCACCGGACAGGGGGCAGATGGGGCCAACGTCCTGACTTTC,CATGQGADGANVLTF